This record looks at one T cell receptor (beta chain) sequence and its context. Sequencing was performed with immunoSEQ multiplex PCR; in TCRdb, only in-frame clones are kept and a portion is missing. The data contain around 150,000 clones, about 92% of them singletons. Germline V CDR1 and CDR2: SGHTS, YDEGEE. V was clipped by 4 bases and J by 7 bases, with 23 bases between them. The CDR3 totals 16 residues. This entry is derived from a study of OX40 agonist ivuxolimab in advanced cancers. Specimen: CD4+ or CD8+ T cells sorted from blood, collected in a trial of the OX40 agonist ivuxolimab. The receptor was isolated from an adult with an advanced solid tumor such as melanoma, head and neck, liver or kidney cancer. The chain links TRBV5-8 to TRBJ2-5, with D possibly matching TRBD1 (5 bases). Here the CDR3 reads CASSKTESTIRVTQYF. CDR3 nucleotide sequence: TGTGCCAGCAGCAAGACAGAGAGTACGATTCGAGTGACCCAGTACTTC. Using reference TRBV5-8 and TRBJ2-5 for the parts outside the CDR3, the full variable domain is EAGVTQSPTHLIKTRGQQATLRCSPISGHTSVYWYQQALGLGLQFLLWYDEGEERNRGNFPPRFSGRQFPNYSSELNVNALELEDSALYLCASSKTESTIRVTQYFGPGTRLLVL.